The sequence of this T cell receptor (beta chain) was determined in a study of control samples from healthy donors and cancer patients. The V gene lost 2 bases and the J gene lost 0 bases, with 7 bases spanning the gap. CDR1 MNHEY and CDR2 SMNVEV come from the germline V gene (reference sequence). There are 14 residues in the CDR3. Generated by immunoSEQ multiplex PCR, the TCRdb table keeps only in-frame clones and is missing some. In the table there are some 120,000 clones, about 95% of which are singletons. This chain uses TRBV27 with TRBJ1-1; D may be TRBD1 (5 bases). The sequencing sample was made of blood. The sequence was obtained from a man younger than 40 in good health. Here the CDR3 reads CASSLRQLNTEAFF. For the CDR3, the DNA is TGTGCCAGCAGTTTACGACAGCTGAACACTGAAGCTTTCTTT.